This T cell receptor (beta chain) was found in a study of blood T cells in healthy people across ages. With a J-beta primer mix and a sample-barcoded 5' primer, a second PCR ran about 7 to 12 cycles. Every sample gave at least 2.5 million paired-end reads containing CDR3. TCRdb processed the 5' RACE reads anew with MiXCR; each CDR3 protein has one entry. The sample has hundreds of thousands of distinct CDR3 sequences; under 65% are singletons. At least ten counts were recorded for this clonotype. The antigen is undetermined. General study results and limits: Aged donors had fewer naive CD4+ cells and lower diversity than long-lived donors.

Germline V CDR1 and CDR2: SGHAT, FQNNGV. CDR3 length equals 13 residues. The germline V and J ends were trimmed by 1 base and 9 bases, with 13 bases remaining between them. Each donor gave ten milliliters of peripheral blood. The material sequenced was blood. This receptor was identified in a man aged 60 to 69 in good health. This rearrangement joins TRBV11-2 to TRBJ2-7; possibly TRBD1 for D (5 bases). The CDR3 sequence: CASSLGRQGVQYF. The CDR3 coding sequence is TGTGCCAGCAGCTTAGGTAGGCAGGGCGTGCAGTACTTC. The variable domain in full, with the rest retrieved from reference TRBV11-2 and TRBJ2-7, is EAGVAQSPRYKIIEKRQSVAFWCNPISGHATLYWYQQILGQGPKLLIQFQNNGVVDDSQLPKDRFSAERLKGVDSTLKIQPAKLEDSAVYLCASSLGRQGVQYFGPGTRLTVT.